The T cell receptor (beta chain) described here comes from a study of T cell responses to AZD1222 COVID-19 vaccine. Regarding the study as a whole: Baseline seropositivity characterized only a handful of AZD1222 recipients. Most donors were white British, females outnumbered males, and clonal diversity was possibly underestimated.

A word on this clone: Its antigen is currently unknown.

Some clones are missing from TCRdb's copy, which holds only in-frame ones; the method was immunoSEQ multiplex PCR. Of about 150,000 clones listed, more than 75% were seen once; the top ten hold approximately 20%. This specimen consisted of peripheral blood, obtained on day 0 of AZD1222 vaccination. The receptor's source is an adult in good health.

The CDR3 loop is CASSFITGLTGELFF. The CDR3 nucleotides read TGTGCCAGCAGCTTTATTACAGGTTTAACCGGGGAGCTGTTTTTT. The chain has TRBV11-1 and TRBJ2-2; weak D call: TRBD1 (5 bases). Trimming stripped 3 bases from V and 5 bases from J, with 13 bases between. The CDR3 contains 15 residues. The V gene's germline CDR1 is SGHAT and CDR2 FQDESV (reference sequence).